This paragraph covers one T cell receptor beta chain sequence. The sample holds a few counts of this clonotype. Which antigen it targets is not known. No base quality information exists; no much larger clone differs at one position. The protocol used for the library was 5' RACE. The data were produced on an Illumina HiSeq 2500. A second roughly 6 to 12 cycle PCR used a sample-barcoded 5' primer and a J-beta primer mix. A unique molecular identifier was introduced onto each TCR beta cDNA molecule by a template-switch 5' adaptor carrying 12 random nucleotides. Each sample yielded at least 2.5 million CDR3-containing paired-end reads. All of the RNA was converted into first-strand cDNA using the Mint cDNA synthesis kit, with a TRBC-specific oligonucleotide serving as the primer. Following uracil-DNA glycosylase treatment, all cDNA underwent a first 18-cycle PCR with the universal primers M1SS and BC2_uni_R. The paper's data handling went like this. For normalization, 1 million high-quality reads, each with a distinct molecular identifier, were randomly selected from each sample. Reads sharing molecular identifiers were discarded rather than binned into consensus sequences. MiTCR, run with a Q25 quality threshold and the strictest error-elimination algorithm, handled CDR3 identification, clonotype clustering and error correction. A nonparametric unseen species model using Euler transformation provided a lower-bound estimate of total TCR beta diversity. Clones were called with MiXCR by TCRdb after fastp trimmed the public reads at Q25, and only in-frame beta chains were retained. Entries that share a CDR3 protein sequence are merged under the most common genes and DNA. The V and J calls and clone size come from TCRdb's table, not from the authors' own analysis. Within this sample are approximately 360,000 distinct CDR3 sequences, with more than 45% of them counted one time only. Clones ranked in the top ten supply over 40% of the sample.

The data stem from a study of blood T cells in healthy people across ages (dated by TCRdb to the mid-2010s). Context from the whole study: In model experiments, template switching captured roughly one uniquely barcoded TCR beta cDNA molecule for every two T cells. The donors were divided into four age groups: young (average roughly 15 years), middle-aged (approximately 42), aged (approximately 59) and long-lived (around 80). Using deep sequencing normalized with unique cDNA molecular identifiers, the study measured how TCR beta repertoire diversity changes with age. The study analyzed two additional independent replicas of 1 million unique cDNA reads from the same blood draw for two donors, one aged 18 to 29 and one aged 80 or older. To avoid experimental bias, donors of different ages were randomly spread across the sequencing lanes.

Points the paper makes about the study in general: A strong correlation was found between observed TCR beta diversity and the percentage of naive T cells measured by flow cytometry. Because profiling used bulk unsorted PBMCs, naive and antigen-experienced compartments could not be compared conclusively. The long-lived group showed more naive CD4+ T cells, fewer expanded clones and increased TCR diversity than the aged group, suggesting age selection. Estimates of total diversity based on one million sequenced T cells were regarded as lower bounds and as underestimates. Because donor CMV infection status was unknown, age-related changes in expanded clonotypes were potentially confounded. Observed TCR beta diversity per million T cells fell roughly linearly with age, and a significant reduction was already apparent by age around 40.

At the junction V is shortened by 0 bases and J by 8 bases, with 8 bases in between. The CDR3 has 14 amino acids, counting the end cysteine and phenylalanine. CDR3 DNA is the only sequence kept; it has 42 bases, read in frame from the first base. CDR1 and CDR2 are read off the germline V gene as LGHNA and YNFKEQ. The donors were some 39 Caucasian individuals from Russia, aged about 6 to 95 years, who were systemically healthy. Approximately 9.3 milliliters of peripheral blood were drawn from each donor into EDTA-treated Vacutainer tubes. Ficoll-Paque density-gradient centrifugation was used to isolate PBMCs, with at least 6.5 million per sample. Total RNA was extracted from PBMCs with Trizol reagent, with at least 5 micrograms obtained per sample. Naive CD45RAhigh/CD27high T cell percentages were measured by flow cytometry on a PBMC aliquot from every donor.

Recombination linked TRBV4-2 to TRBJ1-6; matching of 6 bases hints at TRBD1 as the D gene. This sequence was found in a man aged 55-75 years in good health. Sample: blood. The base sequence is TGTGCCAGCAGCCAAGAGGGGGCGGATTCACCCCTCCACTTT. The encoded protein is CASSQEGADSPLHF.